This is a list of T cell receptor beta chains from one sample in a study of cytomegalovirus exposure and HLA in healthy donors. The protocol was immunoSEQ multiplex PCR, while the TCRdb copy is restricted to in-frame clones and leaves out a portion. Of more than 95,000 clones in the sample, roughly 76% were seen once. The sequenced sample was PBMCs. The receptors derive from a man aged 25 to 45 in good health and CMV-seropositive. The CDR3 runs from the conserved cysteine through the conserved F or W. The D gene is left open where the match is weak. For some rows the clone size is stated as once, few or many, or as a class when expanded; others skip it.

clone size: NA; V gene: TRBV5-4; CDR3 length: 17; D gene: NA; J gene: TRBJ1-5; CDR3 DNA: TGTGCCAGCAGCTTCACAGGGAATGGGTATCGAAGCCAGCCCCAGCATTTT; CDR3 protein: CASSFTGNGYRSQPQHF
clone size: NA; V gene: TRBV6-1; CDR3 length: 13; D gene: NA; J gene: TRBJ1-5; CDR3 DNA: TGTGCCAGCAGTGAAACGGTTCGCCAGCCCCAGCATTTT; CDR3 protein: CASSETVRQPQHF
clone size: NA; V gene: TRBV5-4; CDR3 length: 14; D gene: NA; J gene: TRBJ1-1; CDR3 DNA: TGTGCCAGCAGCTTGCGTTCGGGGAACACTGAAGCTTTCTTT; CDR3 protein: CASSLRSGNTEAFF
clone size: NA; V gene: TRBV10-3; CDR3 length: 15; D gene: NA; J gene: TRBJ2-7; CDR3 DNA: TGTGCCATCAGTGAGTCAGGGACTGAGACTTACGAGCAGTACTTC; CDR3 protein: CAISESGTETYEQYF
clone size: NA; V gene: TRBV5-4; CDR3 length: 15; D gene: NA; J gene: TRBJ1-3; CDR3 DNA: TGTGCCAGCAGCTACCCCGACAGTTTAGGAAACACCATATATTTT; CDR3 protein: CASSYPDSLGNTIYF
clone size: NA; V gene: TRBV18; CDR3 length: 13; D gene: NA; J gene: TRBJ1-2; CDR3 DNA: TGTGCCAGCTCACCAAGTCAGGACTATGGCTACACCTTC; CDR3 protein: CASSPSQDYGYTF
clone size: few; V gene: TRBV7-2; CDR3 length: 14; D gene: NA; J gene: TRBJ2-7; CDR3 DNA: TGTGCCAGCAGCCCTGGGGCGGGGAATTACGAGCAGTACTTC; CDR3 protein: CASSPGAGNYEQYF
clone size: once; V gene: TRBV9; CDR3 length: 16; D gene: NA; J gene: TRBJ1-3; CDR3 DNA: TGTGCCAGCAGCGTAGATGGGGGGGGGACTGGAAACACCATATATTTT; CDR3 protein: CASSVDGGGTGNTIYF
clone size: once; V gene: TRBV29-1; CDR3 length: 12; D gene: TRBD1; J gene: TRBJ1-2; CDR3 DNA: TGCAGCGCTGAGGAGGGGGCGTTAGGCTACACCTTC; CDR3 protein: CSAEEGALGYTF
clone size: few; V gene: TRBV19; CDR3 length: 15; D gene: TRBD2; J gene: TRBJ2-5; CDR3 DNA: TGTGCCAGTAGTATGGGACTAGCGGGGATTGAGACCCAGTACTTC; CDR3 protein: CASSMGLAGIETQYF